This paragraph reports one T cell receptor beta chain. Its antigen remains unknown. CD45RO/CCR7/CD25/CD127/CD95/CD27 sorting isolated CD4+ naive, central memory, regulatory and stem cell-like memory cells. This specimen comes from a study of beta chain features in type 1 diabetes. Study-level results: With patients and controls alike, PCR might favor shorter templates to an equal degree. Patients with Type 1 diabetes showed moderately but significantly shorter TCRB CDR3s in all four CD4+ subsets. The similarity of naive, central memory and Treg TCRB repertoires appeared greater among patients than among healthy donors.

Expressed TCRB transcripts got sequenced, as all isolated RNA was reverse transcribed. TCRdb's copy holds only in-frame clones and misses some; the assay was immunoSEQ multiplex PCR. The sample has roughly 280,000 clones; 20% to 25% are singletons. Germline assignment: CDR1 SGHNT and CDR2 YYREEE (reference sequence). The CDR3 extends over 10 amino acids. The sample taken for sequencing was naive CD4+ T cells from blood. The TCR comes from a woman aged 25 to 39 with type 1 diabetes. The rearrangement uses TRBV5-4 and TRBJ2-5, with 7 bases identical to TRBD2. CDR3: CAAGQETQYF. The CDR3 coding sequence is TGTGCAGCGGGACAAGAGACCCAGTACTTC.